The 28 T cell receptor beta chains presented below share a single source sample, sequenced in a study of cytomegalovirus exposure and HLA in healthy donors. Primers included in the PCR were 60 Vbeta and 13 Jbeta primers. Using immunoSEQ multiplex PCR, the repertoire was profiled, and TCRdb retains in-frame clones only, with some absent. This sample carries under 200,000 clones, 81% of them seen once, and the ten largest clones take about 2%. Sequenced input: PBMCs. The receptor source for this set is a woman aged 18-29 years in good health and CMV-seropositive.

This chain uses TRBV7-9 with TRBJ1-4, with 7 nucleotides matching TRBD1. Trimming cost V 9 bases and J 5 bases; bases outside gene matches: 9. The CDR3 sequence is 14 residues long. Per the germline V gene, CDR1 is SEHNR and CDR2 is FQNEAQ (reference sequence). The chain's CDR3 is CASRRPGGNEKLFF. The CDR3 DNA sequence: TGTGCCAGTCGAAGACCAGGGGGAAATGAAAAACTGTTTTTT.

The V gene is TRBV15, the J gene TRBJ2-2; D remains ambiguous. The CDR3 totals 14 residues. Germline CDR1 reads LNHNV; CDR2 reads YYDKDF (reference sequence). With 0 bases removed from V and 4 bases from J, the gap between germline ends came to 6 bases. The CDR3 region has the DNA TGTGCCACCAGCAGAGACCCCCTCACCGGGGAGCTGTTTTTT. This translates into CATSRDPLTGELFF.

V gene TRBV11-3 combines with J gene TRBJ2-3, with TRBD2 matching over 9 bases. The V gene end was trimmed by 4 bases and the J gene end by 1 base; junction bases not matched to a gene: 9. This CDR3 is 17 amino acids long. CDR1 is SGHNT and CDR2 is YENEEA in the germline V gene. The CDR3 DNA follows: TGTGCCAGCAGCTCACGGACCTTAGCGGGGGGCACAGATACGCAGTATTTT. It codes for CASSSRTLAGGTDTQYF.

The CDR3 DNA reads as TGTGCCAGCAGCCCCGGGGGGCGGCTGGTAGGGTCACCCCTCCACTTT. Translated: CASSPGGRLVGSPLHF. The chain recombines TRBV11-3 with TRBJ1-6, with D perhaps matching TRBD1 (6 bases). Trimming left V 5 bases short and J 10 bases short, with 21 bases between. The CDR3 contains 16 residues. The germline V gene has CDR1 SGHNT and CDR2 YENEEA.

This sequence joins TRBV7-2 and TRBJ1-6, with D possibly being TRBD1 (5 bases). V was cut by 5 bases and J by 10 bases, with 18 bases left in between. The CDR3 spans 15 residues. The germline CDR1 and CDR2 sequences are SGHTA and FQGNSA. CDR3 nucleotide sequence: TGTGCCAGCAGCCCGCTCATTGGGGGGGGATCACCCCTCCACTTT. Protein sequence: CASSPLIGGGSPLHF.

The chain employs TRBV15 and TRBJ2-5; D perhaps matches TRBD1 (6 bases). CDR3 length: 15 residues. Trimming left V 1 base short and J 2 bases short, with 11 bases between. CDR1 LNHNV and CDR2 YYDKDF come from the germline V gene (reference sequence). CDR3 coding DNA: TGTGCCACCAGCAGAGTGGGACAAGGTCAAGAGACCCAGTACTTC. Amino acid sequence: CATSRVGQGQETQYF.

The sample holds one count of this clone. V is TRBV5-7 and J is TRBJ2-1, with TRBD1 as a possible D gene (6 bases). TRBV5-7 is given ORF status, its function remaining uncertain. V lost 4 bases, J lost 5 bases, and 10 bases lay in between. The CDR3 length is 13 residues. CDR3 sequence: CASSPGHNNEQFF. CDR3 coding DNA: TGTGCCAGCAGCCCGGGACACAACAATGAGCAGTTCTTC.

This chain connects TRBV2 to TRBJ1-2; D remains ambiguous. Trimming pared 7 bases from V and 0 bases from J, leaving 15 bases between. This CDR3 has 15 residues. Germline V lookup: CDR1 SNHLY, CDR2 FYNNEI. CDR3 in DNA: TGTGCCAGCATTAAACACGATCGCCCTAACTATGGCTACACCTTC. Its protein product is CASIKHDRPNYGYTF.

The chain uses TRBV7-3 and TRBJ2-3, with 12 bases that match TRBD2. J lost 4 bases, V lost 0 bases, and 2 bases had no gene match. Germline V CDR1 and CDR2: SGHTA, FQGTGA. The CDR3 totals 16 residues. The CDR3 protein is CASSLTLAGGPDTQYF. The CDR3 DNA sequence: TGTGCCAGCAGCTTAACTCTAGCGGGGGGGCCAGATACGCAGTATTTT.

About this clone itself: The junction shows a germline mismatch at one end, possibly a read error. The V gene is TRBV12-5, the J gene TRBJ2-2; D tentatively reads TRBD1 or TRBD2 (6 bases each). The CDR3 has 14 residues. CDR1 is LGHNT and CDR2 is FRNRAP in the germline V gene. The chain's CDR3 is CTSGGQGISGELFF. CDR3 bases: TGTACTAGTGGGGGGCAGGGGATTTCCGGGGAGCTGTTTTTT.

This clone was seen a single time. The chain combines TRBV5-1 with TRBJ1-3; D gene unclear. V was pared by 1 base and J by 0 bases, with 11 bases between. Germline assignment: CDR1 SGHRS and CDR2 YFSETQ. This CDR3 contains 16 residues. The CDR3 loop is CASSLTPTGSGNTIYF. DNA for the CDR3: TGCGCCAGCAGCTTGACGCCCACGGGCTCTGGAAACACCATATATTTT.

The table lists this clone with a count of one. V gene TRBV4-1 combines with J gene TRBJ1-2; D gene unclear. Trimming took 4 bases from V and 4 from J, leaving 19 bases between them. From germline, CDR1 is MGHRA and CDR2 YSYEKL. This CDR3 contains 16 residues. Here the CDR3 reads CASSPQPAGPIYGYTF. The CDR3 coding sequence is TGCGCCAGCAGCCCTCAACCCGCGGGTCCGATCTATGGCTACACCTTC.

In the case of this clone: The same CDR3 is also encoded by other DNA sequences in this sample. CDR3 region: CASRSGQGNTGELFF. The DNA for the CDR3 is TGTGCCAGTAGATCAGGACAGGGTAACACCGGGGAGCTGTTTTTT. The chain couples TRBV19 to TRBJ2-2, with 8 positions matching TRBD1. The germline gives CDR1 LNHDA, CDR2 SQIVND (reference sequence). The junction had 5 bases not matched to a gene; V was cut back by 6 bases and J by 2 bases. The CDR3 loop spans 15 amino acids.

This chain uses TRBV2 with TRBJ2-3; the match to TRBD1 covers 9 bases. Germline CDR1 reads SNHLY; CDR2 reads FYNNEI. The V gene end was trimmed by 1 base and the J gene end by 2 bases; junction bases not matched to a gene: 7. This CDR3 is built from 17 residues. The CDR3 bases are TGTGCCAGCAGTGAAGACTACAGGGGGCGTATCACAGATACGCAGTATTTT. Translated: CASSEDYRGRITDTQYF.

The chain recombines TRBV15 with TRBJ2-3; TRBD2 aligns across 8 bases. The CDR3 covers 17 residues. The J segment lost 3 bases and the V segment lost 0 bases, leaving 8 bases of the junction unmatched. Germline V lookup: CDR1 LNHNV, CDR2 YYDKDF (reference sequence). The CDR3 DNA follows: TGTGCCACCAGCAGAGAGGGTGCGGGACTAGTAACAGATACGCAGTATTTT. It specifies CATSREGAGLVTDTQYF.

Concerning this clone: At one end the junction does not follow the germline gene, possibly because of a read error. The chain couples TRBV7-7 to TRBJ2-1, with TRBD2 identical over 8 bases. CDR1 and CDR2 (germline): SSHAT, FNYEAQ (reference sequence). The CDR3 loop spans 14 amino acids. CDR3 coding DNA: TGTGCTAGCAGCTTGAGCGGGGGCTTCAATGAGCAGTTCTTC. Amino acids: CASSLSGGFNEQFF.

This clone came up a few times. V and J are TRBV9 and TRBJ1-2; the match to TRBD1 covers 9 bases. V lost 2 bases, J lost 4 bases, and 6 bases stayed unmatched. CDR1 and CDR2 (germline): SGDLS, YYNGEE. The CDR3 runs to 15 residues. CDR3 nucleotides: TGTGCCAGCAGCGTTACAGGGGGCGCAAGCTATGGCTACACCTTC. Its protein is CASSVTGGASYGYTF.

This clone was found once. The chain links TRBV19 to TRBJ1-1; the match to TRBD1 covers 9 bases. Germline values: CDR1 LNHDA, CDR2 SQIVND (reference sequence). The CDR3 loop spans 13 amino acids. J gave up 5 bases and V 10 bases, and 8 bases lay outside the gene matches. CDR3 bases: TGTGCCACCTCGGACAGGGGAGGTACTGAAGCTTTCTTT. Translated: CATSDRGGTEAFF.

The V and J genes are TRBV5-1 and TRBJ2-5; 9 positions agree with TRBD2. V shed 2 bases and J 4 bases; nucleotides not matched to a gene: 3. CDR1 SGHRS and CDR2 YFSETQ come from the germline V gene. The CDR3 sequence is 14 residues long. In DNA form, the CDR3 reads TGCGCCAGCAGCTTCAGGCGGGGGGGAGAGACCCAGTACTTC. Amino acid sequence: CASSFRRGGETQYF.

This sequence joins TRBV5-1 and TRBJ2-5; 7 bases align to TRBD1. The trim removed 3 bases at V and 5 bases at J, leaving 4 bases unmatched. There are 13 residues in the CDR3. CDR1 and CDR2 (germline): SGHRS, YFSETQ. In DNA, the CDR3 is TGCGCCAGCAGCTACAGGGGTAGGGAGACCCAGTACTTC. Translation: CASSYRGRETQYF. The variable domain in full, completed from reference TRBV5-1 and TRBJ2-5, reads KAGVTQTPRYLIKTRGQQVTLSCSPISGHRSVSWYQQTPGQGLQFLFEYFSETQRNKGNFPGRFSGRQFSNSRSEMNVSTLELGDSALYLCASSYRGRETQYFGPGTRLLVL.

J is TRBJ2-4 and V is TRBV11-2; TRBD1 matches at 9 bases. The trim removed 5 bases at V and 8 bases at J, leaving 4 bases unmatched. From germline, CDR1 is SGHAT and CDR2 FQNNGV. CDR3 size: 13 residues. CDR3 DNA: TGTGCCAGCAGCACAGACAGGGGGGACATTCAGTACTTC. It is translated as CASSTDRGDIQYF.

CDR3 nucleotide sequence: TGTGCCAGCAGCTTATCCAGGGTTCGAAGCACTGAAGCTTTCTTT. This codes for CASSLSRVRSTEAFF. The chain links TRBV7-9 to TRBJ1-1; tentative D call: TRBD1 (5 bases). The CDR3 has 15 amino acids. From germline, CDR1 is SEHNR and CDR2 FQNEAQ (reference sequence). V was clipped by 2 bases and J by 4 bases, with 14 bases between them.

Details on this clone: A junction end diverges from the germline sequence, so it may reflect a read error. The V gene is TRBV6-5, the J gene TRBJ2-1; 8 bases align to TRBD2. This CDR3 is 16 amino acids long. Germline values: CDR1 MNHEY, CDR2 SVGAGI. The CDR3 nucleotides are TGTGCCAGCAGTAACTCGGCGGGACTAGTAAACAATGAGCAGTTCTTC. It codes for CASSNSAGLVNNEQFF.

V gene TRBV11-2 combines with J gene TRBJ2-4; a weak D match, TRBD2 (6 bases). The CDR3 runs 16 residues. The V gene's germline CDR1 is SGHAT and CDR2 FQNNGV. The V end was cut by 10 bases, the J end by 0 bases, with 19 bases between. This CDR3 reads CATGDGELLAKNIQYF. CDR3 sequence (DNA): TGTGCCACGGGGGACGGAGAACTTCTAGCCAAAAACATTCAGTACTTC.

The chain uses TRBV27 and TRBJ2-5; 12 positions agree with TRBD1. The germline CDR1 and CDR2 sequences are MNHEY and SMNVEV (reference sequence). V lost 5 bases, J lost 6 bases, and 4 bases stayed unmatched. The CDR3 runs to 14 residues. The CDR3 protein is CASSPGTGGQTQYF. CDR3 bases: TGTGCCAGCAGTCCTGGGACAGGGGGCCAGACCCAGTACTTC.

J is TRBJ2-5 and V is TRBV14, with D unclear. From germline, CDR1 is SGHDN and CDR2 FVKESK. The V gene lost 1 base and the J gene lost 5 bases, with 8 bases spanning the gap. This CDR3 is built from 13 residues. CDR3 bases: TGTGCCAGCAGCCAAGTCGGTCGGGAGACCCAGTACTTC. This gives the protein CASSQVGRETQYF.

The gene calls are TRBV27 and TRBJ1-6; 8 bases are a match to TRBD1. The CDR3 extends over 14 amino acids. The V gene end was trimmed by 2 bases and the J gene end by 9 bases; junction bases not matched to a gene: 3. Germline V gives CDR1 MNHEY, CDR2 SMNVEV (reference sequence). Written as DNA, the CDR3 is TGTGCCAGCAGTTTAGGGACAGGTTTTTCACCCCTCCACTTT. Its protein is CASSLGTGFSPLHF.

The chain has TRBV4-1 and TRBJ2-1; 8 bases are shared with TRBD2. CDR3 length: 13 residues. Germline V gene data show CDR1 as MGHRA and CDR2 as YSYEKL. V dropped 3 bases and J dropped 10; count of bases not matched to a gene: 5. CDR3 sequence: CASSQGTSWEQFF. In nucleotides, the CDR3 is TGCGCCAGCAGCCAGGGGACTAGTTGGGAGCAGTTCTTC.